One and the same sample provided the 6 T cell receptor beta chains below, sequenced in a study of shared clonotypes between healthy human individuals. Sequencing used immunoSEQ multiplex PCR; TCRdb keeps in-frame clones, though not all of them. Among fewer than 200,000 clones listed, over 50% were seen once. The sample comprised memory CD4+ T cells sorted from blood. Noted subset: CD45RA-negative fraction. The origin of the receptors is a man aged 30-40 years in good health.

The chain combines TRBV5-1 with TRBJ2-1, with 8 bases identical to TRBD2. Germline V gene lookup returns CDR1 SGHRS and CDR2 YFSETQ. The CDR3 totals 15 residues. The J segment lost 10 bases and the V segment lost 0 bases, leaving 9 bases of the junction unmatched. For the CDR3, the DNA is TGCGCCAGCAGCTTGGCCTCGGGTAGCGGGAAGGAGCAGTTCTTC. Encoded protein: CASSLASGSGKEQFF.

The genes are TRBV27 and TRBJ2-1, with TRBD2 matching 9 bases. The V and J ends lost 2 bases and 3 bases, in that order; junction bases with no gene match: 5. The CDR3 is made up of 16 amino acids. The germline V gene encodes CDR1 MNHEY and CDR2 SMNVEV (reference sequence). CDR3 region: CASSLTTSGYYNEQFF. CDR3 bases: TGTGCCAGCAGTTTAACGACTAGCGGATACTACAATGAGCAGTTCTTC.

The chain couples TRBV7-8 to TRBJ2-2; tentative D call: TRBD1 (5 bases). V dropped 0 bases and J dropped 7 bases, with 12 bases sitting between them. CDR3 length: 15 residues. The germline V gene has CDR1 SGHVS and CDR2 FQNEAQ. This CDR3 reads CASSLAPGKGGELFF. The DNA of the CDR3 is TGTGCCAGCAGCTTAGCCCCAGGGAAGGGCGGGGAGCTGTTTTTT.

The gene calls are TRBV10-1 and TRBJ1-1; D is ambiguous. The length of the CDR3 is 14 residues. Germline V gene sequence: CDR1 WNHNN, CDR2 SYGVQD (reference sequence). V lost 5 bases and J 2 bases, leaving 12 bases between the germline ends. CDR3 nucleotides: TGCGCCAGCAGTTCGGCCGGGGAAAACACTGAAGCTTTCTTT. Translation: CASSSAGENTEAFF.

The rearrangement links TRBV5-1 to TRBJ2-5; D is perhaps TRBD2 (6 bases). V lost 0 bases and J lost 5, with 14 bases in between. The CDR3 has 15 amino acids. CDR1 and CDR2 (germline): SGHRS, YFSETQ. Written as DNA, the CDR3 is TGCGCCAGCAGCTTGGAGGAGGGATCTGCGGAGACCCAGTACTTC. It specifies CASSLEEGSAETQYF.

This clone was seen a handful of times. The V gene is TRBV5-1, the J gene TRBJ2-2; D ambiguous. The CDR3 loop spans 12 amino acids. Per the germline V gene, CDR1 is SGHRS and CDR2 is YFSETQ. Trimming cost V 0 bases and J 6 bases, with 3 bases left between them. The CDR3 loop reads CASSLVSGELFF. DNA of the CDR3: TGCGCCAGCAGCTTGGTTTCCGGGGAGCTGTTTTTT.